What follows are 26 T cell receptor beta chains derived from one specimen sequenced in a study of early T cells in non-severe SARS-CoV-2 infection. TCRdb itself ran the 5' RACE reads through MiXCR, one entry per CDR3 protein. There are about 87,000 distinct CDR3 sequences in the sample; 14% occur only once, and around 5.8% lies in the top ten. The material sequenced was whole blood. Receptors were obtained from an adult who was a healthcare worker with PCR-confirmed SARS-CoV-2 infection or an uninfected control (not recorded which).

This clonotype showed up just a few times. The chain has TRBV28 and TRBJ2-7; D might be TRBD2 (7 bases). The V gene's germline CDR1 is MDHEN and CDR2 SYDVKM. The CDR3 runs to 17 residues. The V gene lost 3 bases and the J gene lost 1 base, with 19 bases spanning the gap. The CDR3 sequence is CASSFTVLGGQSYEQYF. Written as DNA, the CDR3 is TGTGCCAGCAGTTTCACGGTGTTGGGGGGGCAGTCCTACGAGCAGTACTTC.

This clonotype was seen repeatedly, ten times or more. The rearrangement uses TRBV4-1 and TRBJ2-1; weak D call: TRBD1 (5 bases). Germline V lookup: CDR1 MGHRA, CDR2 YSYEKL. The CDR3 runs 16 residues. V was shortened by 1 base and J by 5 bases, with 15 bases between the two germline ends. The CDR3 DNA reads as TGCGCCAGCAGCCAAGTCCCTACTACGGACAACAATGAGCAGTTCTTC. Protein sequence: CASSQVPTTDNNEQFF.

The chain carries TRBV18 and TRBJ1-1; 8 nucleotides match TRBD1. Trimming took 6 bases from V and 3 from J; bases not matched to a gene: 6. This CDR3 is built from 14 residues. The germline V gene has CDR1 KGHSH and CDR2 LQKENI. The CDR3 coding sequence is TGTGCCAGCTCGGAGGGACAGGCCGACACTGAAGCTTTCTTT. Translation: CASSEGQADTEAFF.

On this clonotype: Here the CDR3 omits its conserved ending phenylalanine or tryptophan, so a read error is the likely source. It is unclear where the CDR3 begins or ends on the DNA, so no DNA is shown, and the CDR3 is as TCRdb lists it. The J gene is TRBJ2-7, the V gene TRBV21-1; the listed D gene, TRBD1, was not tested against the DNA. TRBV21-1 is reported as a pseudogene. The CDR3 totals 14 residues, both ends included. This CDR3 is CASSKDRESYEQYS.

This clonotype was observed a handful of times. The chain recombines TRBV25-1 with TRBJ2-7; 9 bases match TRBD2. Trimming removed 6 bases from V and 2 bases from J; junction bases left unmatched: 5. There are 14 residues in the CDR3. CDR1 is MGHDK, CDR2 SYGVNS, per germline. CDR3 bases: TGTGCCAGCAGACCGGGACTAGCCGCCTACGAGCAGTACTTC. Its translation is CASRPGLAAYEQYF.

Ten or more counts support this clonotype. The CDR3 bases are TGTGCCAGCAGTATAACGACAGGGAACTATGGCTACACCTTC. It encodes CASSITTGNYGYTF. The rearrangement links TRBV7-9 to TRBJ1-2, with TRBD1 matching over 7 bases. V gave up 6 bases and J gave up 2 bases; unmatched junction bases: 6. CDR1 is SEHNR and CDR2 is FQNEAQ in the germline V gene (reference sequence). The CDR3 length is 14 residues.

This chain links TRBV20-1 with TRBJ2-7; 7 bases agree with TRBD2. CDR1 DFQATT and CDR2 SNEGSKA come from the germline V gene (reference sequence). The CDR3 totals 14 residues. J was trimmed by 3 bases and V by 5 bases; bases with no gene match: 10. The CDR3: CSASPGTTHYEQYF. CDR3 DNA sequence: TGCAGTGCTTCTCCCGGGACTACTCACTACGAGCAGTACTTC.

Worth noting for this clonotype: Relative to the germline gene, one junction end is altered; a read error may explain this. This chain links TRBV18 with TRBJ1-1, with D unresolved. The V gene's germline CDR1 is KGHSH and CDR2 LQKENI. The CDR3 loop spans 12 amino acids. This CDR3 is CASSPYNTEAFF. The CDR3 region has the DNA TGTGCCAGTTCACCGTATAACACTGAAGCTTTCTTT.

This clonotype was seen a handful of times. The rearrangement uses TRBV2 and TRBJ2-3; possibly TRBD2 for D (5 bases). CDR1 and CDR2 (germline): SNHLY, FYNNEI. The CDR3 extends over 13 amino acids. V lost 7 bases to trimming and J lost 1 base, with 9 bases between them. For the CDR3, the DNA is TGTGCCAGCATTAGCGTTCGCACAGATACGCAGTATTTT. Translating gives CASISVRTDTQYF. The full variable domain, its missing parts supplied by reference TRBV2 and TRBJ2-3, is EPEVTQTPSHQVTQMGQEVILRCVPISNHLYFYWYRQILGQKVEFLVSFYNNEISEKSEIFDDQFSVERPDGSNFTLKIRSTKLEDSAMYFCASISVRTDTQYFGPGTRLTVL.

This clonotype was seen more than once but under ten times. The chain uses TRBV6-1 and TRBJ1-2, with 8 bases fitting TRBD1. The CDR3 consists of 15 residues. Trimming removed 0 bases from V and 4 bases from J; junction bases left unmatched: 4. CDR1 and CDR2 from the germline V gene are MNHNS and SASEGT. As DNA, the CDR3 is TGTGCCAGCAGTGAAGCCCCAACAGGGGGCTATGGCTACACCTTC. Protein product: CASSEAPTGGYGYTF.

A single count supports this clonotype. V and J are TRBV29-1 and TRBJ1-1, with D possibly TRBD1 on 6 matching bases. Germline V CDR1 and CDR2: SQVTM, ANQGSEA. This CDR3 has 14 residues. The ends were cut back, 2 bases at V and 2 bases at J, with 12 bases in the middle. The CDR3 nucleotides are TGCAGCGTTGAAAACAGGGCGGTTAACACTGAAGCTTTCTTT. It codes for CSVENRAVNTEAFF.

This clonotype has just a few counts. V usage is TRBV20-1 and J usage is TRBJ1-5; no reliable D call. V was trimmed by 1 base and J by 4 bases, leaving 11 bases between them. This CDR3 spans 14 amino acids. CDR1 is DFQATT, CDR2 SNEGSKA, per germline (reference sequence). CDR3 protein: CSARGVLANQPQHF. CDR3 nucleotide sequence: TGCAGTGCTAGAGGGGTACTCGCGAATCAGCCCCAGCATTTT.

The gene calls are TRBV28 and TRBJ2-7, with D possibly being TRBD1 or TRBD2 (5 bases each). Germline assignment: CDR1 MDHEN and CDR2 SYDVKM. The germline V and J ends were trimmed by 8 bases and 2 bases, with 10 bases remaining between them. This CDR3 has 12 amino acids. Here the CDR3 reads CASGGPTYEQYF. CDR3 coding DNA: TGTGCCAGCGGGGGACCGACCTACGAGCAGTACTTC.

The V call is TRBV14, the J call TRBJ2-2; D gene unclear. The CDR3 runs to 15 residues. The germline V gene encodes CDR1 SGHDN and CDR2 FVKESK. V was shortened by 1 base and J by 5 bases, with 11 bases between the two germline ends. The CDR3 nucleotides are TGTGCCAGCAGCCAAGGCCCCAGAAGGACCGGGGAGCTGTTTTTT. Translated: CASSQGPRRTGELFF.

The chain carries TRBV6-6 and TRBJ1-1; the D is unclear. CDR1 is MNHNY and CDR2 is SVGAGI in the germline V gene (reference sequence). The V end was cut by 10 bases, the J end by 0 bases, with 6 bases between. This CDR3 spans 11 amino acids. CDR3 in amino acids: CATGLNTEAFF. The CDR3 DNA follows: TGTGCCACCGGTTTGAACACTGAAGCTTTCTTT.

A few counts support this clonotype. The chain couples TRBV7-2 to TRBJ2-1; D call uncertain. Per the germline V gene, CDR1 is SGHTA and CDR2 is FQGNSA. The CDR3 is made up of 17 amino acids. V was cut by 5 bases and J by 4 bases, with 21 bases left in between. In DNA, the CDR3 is TGTGCCAGCAGCCCTAGAAAGGGCATGAGAAATTACAATGAGCAGTTCTTC. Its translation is CASSPRKGMRNYNEQFF.

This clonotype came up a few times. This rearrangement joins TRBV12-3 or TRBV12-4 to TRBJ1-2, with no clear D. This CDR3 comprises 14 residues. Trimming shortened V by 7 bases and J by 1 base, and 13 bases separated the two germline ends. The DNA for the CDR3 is TGTGCCAGCACGGGGATGTGGGGTAACTATGGCTACACCTTC. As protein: CASTGMWGNYGYTF.

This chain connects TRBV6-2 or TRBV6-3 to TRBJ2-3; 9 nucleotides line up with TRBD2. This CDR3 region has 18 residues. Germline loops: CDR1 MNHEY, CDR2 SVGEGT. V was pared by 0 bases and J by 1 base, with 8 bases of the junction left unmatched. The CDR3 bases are TGTGCCAGCAGTTACTCCCTAGCGGGGTCCTCCCGCACAGATACGCAGTATTTT. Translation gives CASSYSLAGSSRTDTQYF.

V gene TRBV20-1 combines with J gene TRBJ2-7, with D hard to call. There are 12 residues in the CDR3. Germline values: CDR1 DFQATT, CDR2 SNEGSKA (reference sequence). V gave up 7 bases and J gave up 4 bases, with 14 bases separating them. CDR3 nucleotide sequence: TGCAGTGTTGAGTGGGTGGGATACGAGCAGTACTTC. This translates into CSVEWVGYEQYF.

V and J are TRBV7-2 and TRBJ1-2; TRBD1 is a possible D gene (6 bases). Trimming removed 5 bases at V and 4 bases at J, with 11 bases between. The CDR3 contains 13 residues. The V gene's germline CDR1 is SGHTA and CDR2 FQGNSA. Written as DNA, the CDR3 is TGTGCCAGCAGCGCACGACAGGCCTATGGCTACACCTTC. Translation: CASSARQAYGYTF.

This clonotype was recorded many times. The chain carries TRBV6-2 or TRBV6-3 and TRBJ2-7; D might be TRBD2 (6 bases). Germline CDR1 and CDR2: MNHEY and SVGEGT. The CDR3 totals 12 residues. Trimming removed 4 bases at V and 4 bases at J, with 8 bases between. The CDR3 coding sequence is TGTGCCAGCAGTTTCGGAGGGTACGAGCAGTACTTC. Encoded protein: CASSFGGYEQYF.

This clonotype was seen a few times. This CDR3 is CASSYERQGNTGELFF. Written as DNA, the CDR3 is TGTGCCAGCAGTTACGAGCGACAGGGAAACACCGGGGAGCTGTTTTTT. This chain uses TRBV6-5 with TRBJ2-2; 7 positions agree with TRBD1. CDR1 and CDR2 from the germline V gene are MNHEY and SVGAGI. V trimming: 2 bases; J trimming: 2 bases; junction bases outside the gene matches: 5. The CDR3 sequence is 16 residues long.

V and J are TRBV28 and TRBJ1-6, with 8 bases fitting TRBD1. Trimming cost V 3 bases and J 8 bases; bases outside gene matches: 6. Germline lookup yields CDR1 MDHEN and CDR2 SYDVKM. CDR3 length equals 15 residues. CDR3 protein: CASSLGGQGDSPLHF. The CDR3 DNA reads TGTGCCAGCAGTTTGGGAGGACAGGGAGATTCACCCCTCCACTTT. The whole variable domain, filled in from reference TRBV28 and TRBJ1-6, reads DVKVTQSSRYLVKRTGEKVFLECVQDMDHENMFWYRQDPGLGLRLIYFSYDVKMKEKGDIPEGYSVSREKKERFSLILESASTNQTSMYLCASSLGGQGDSPLHFGNGTRLTVT.

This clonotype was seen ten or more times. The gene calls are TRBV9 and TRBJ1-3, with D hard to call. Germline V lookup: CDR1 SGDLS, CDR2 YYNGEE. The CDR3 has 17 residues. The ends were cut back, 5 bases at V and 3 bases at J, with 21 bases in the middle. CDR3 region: CASSPRPGSGDGNTIYF. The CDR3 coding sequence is TGTGCCAGCAGTCCTAGGCCGGGGAGTGGAGATGGAAACACCATATATTTT.

CDR3 in DNA: TGTGCCAGCAGCTCCTCCCCGAACACCGGGGAGCTGTTTTTT. Residues: CASSSSPNTGELFF. The rearrangement links TRBV13 to TRBJ2-2; D unresolved. This CDR3 is 14 amino acids long. Germline assignment: CDR1 PRHDT and CDR2 FYEKMQ (reference sequence). Trimming cost V 4 bases and J 0 bases, with 6 bases left between them.

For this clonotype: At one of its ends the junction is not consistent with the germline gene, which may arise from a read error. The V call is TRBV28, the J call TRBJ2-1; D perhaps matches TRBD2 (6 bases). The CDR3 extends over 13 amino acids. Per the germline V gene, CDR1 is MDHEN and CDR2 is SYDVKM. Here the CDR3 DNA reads TGTGCCAGCATTTTAGACCGGGGAGGTGAGCAGTTCTTC. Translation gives CASILDRGGEQFF.